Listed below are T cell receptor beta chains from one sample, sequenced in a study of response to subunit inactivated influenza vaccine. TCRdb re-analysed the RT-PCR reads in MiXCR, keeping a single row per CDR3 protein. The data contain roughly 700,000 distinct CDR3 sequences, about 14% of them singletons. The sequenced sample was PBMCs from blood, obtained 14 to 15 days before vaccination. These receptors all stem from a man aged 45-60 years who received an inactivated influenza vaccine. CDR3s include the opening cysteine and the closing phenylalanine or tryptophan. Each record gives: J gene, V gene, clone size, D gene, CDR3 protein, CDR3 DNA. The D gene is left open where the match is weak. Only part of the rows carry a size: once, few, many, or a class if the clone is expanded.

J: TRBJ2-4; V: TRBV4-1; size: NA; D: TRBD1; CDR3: CASSQDRDRFLQYF; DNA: TGCGCCAGCAGCCAAGATAGGGACAGGTTTCTTCAGTACTTC
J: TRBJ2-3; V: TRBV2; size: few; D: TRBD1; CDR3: CASSGDRGRADTQYF; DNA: TGTGCCAGCAGTGGCGACAGGGGGCGTGCAGATACGCAGTATTTT
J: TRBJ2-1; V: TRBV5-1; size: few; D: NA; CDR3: CASSLVSHGSSYNEQFF; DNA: TGCGCCAGCAGCTTGGTTTCTCACGGGAGCTCCTACAATGAGCAGTTCTTC
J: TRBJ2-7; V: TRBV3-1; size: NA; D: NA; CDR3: CASSHSTGTRYEQYF; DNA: TGTGCCAGCAGCCATTCAACCGGGACCCGATACGAGCAGTACTTC
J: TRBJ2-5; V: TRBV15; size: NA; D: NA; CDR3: CATSSRTQETQYF; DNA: TGTGCCACCAGCTCCCGGACCCAAGAGACCCAGTACTTC
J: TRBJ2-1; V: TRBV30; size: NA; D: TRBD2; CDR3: CAWSPGLAGGSYNEQFF; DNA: TGTGCCTGGAGCCCAGGACTAGCGGGGGGATCCTACAATGAGCAGTTCTTC
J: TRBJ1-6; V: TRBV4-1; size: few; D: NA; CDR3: CASSQGMPLSPLHF; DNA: TGCGCCAGCAGCCAGGGTATGCCTCTTTCACCCCTCCACTTT
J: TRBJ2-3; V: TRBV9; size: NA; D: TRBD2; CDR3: CASSVSGSLTDTQYF; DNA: TGTGCCAGCAGCGTTAGCGGGTCGCTCACAGATACGCAGTATTTT
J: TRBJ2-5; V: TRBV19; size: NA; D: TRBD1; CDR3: CASTDRGSGETQYF; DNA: TGTGCCAGTACCGACAGGGGATCAGGAGAGACCCAGTACTTC
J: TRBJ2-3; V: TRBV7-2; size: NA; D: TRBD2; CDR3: CASSLGAGRGDTQYF; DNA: TGTGCCAGCAGCTTGGGAGCGGGGCGGGGAGATACGCAGTATTTT
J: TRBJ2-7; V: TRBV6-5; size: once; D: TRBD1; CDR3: CASSYSPGTGLHEQYF; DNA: TGTGCCAGCAGTTACTCCCCTGGGACAGGGCTCCACGAGCAGTACTTC
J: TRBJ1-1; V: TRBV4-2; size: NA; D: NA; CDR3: CASSQPSGPMDTEAFF; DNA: TGTGCCAGCAGCCAACCATCAGGCCCGATGGACACTGAAGCTTTCTTT
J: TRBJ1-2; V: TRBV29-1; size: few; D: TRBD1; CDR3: CSVVGQGGDYTF; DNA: TGCAGCGTAGTAGGACAGGGGGGGGACTACACCTTC
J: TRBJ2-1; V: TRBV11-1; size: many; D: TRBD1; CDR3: CASSPGGQSPYNEQFF; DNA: TGTGCCAGCAGCCCAGGGGGACAGTCACCCTACAATGAGCAGTTCTTC
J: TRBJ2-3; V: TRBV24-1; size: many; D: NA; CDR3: CATSDLVAGKDTQYF; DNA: TGTGCCACCAGTGATTTAGTGGCAGGGAAAGATACGCAGTATTTT
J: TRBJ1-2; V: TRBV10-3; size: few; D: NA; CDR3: CAISDRGFGYTF; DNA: TGTGCCATCAGTGACAGGGGTTTTGGCTACACCTTC
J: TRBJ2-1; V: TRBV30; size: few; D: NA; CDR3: CASHPLESSYNEQFF; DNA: TGTGCCTCCCACCCACTAGAGAGCTCCTACAATGAGCAGTTCTTC
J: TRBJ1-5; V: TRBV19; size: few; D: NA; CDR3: CASSPVPNVGNQPQHF; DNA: TGTGCCAGTAGTCCAGTTCCGAATGTGGGCAATCAGCCCCAGCATTTT
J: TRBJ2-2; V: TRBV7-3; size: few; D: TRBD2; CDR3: CASSPGVAGVTGELFF; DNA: TGTGCCAGCAGTCCCGGGGTAGCGGGAGTCACCGGGGAGCTGTTTTTT
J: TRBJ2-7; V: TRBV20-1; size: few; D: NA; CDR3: CSARRRYGPYEQYF; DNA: TGCAGTGCTCGTCGCAGGTACGGACCCTACGAGCAGTACTTC
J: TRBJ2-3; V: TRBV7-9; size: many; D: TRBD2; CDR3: CASSLVGLAGVKDTQYF; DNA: TGTGCCAGCAGCTTAGTTGGATTAGCGGGAGTCAAAGATACGCAGTATTTT
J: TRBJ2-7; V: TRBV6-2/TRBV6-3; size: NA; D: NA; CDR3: CASRAYSYEQYF; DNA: TGTGCCAGCAGGGCCTACTCCTACGAGCAGTACTTC
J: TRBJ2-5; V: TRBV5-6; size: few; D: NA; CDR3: CASSYLLRREETQYF; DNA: TGTGCCAGCAGCTACCTCCTGCGGCGGGAAGAGACCCAGTACTTC
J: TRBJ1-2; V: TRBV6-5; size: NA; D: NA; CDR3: CASSWRGGYTF; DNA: TGTGCCAGCAGTTGGCGTGGGGGCTACACCTTC
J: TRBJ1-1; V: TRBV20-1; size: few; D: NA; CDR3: CSQVQGQHTEAFF; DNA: TGCAGTCAGGTACAAGGGCAGCACACTGAAGCTTTCTTT
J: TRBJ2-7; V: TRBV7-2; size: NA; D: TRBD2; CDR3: CASSLSGRRYEQYF; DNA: TGTGCCAGCAGCTTAAGCGGGAGACGATACGAGCAGTACTTC
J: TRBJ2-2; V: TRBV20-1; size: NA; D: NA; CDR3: CSASSGNTGELFF; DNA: TGCAGTGCTAGTTCGGGTAACACCGGGGAGCTGTTTTTT
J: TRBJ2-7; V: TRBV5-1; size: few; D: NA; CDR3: CASRWVQGNYEQYF; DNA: TGCGCCAGCAGATGGGTTCAGGGGAATTACGAGCAGTACTTC
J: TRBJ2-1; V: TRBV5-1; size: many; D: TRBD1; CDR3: CASSDDRGTKNEQFF; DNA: TGCGCCAGCAGCGACGACAGGGGGACTAAAAATGAGCAGTTCTTC
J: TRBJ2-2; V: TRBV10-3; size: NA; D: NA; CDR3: CAISHRNLETGELFF; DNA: TGTGCCATCAGCCATCGGAACCTTGAGACCGGGGAGCTGTTTTTT
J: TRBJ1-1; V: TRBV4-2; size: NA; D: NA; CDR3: CASSQAGGRLPVDTEAFF; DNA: TGTGCCAGCAGCCAAGCTGGAGGTAGGCTCCCGGTCGACACTGAAGCTTTCTTT
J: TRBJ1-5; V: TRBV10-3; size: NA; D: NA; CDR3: CAIARDSNQPQHF; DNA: TGTGCCATCGCTCGGGACAGCAATCAGCCCCAGCATTTT
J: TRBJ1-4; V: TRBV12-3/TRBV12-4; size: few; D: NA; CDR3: CASSFQQANEKLFF; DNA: TGTGCCAGCAGTTTCCAGCAGGCTAATGAAAAACTGTTTTTT
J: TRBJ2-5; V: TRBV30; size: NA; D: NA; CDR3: CAWGRGGVMEETQYF; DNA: TGTGCCTGGGGGAGAGGAGGGGTGATGGAAGAGACCCAGTACTTC
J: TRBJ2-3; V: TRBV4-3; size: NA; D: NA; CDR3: CASSLSRGAPDTQYF; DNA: TGCGCCAGCAGCCTTTCCCGGGGGGCACCAGATACGCAGTATTTT
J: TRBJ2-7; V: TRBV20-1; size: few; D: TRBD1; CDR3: CSARDWGQGSHEQYF; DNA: TGCAGTGCTAGAGATTGGGGACAGGGATCCCACGAGCAGTACTTC
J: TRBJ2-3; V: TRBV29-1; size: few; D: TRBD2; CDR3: CSVSSGTSGSSTDTQYF; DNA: TGCAGCGTCTCTAGCGGGACTAGCGGGAGTAGCACAGATACGCAGTATTTT
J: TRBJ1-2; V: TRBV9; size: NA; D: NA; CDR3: CASSTRDNGYTF; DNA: TGTGCCAGCAGCACCCGGGATAATGGCTACACCTTC
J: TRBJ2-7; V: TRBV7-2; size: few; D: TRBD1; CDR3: CASSQTGGTYEQYF; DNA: TGTGCCAGCAGCCAGACAGGGGGTACCTACGAGCAGTACTTC
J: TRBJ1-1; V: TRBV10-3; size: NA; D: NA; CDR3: CAIYPSLSNTEAFF; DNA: TGTGCCATCTACCCTTCCCTCTCGAACACTGAAGCTTTCTTT